The 24 T cell receptor beta chains below all came from one sample that was sequenced in a study of tumor and adjacent non-tumor tissue in lung cancer. TCRbeta libraries were built with three rounds of nested PCR, modified from ARM-PCR. TCRdb re-analysed the multiplex PCR reads in MiXCR, keeping a single row per CDR3 protein. The sample includes under 150,000 distinct CDR3 sequences, roughly 67% of them seen just once. This sample's RNA came from whole unsorted tissue. The sequenced material came from lung tumor tissue. The origin of the receptors is a man in his thirties or forties with non-small cell lung cancer.

This clonotype was seen a single time. The germline gene is not matched at one end of the junction; a read error may be the cause. V is TRBV5-5 and J is TRBJ1-5, with 11 bases identical to TRBD1. The CDR3 sequence is 15 residues long. Per germline, CDR1 SGHKS and CDR2 YYEKEE (reference sequence). CDR3 sequence (DNA): TGTGTCAGCAGCTCGGACAGGGGGCAGGGTCAGCCCCAGCATTTT. Residues: CVSSSDRGQGQPQHF.

With regard to this clonotype: The conserved phenylalanine or tryptophan is not found at the CDR3 terminus, so this likely reflects a read error. V usage is TRBV20-1 and J usage is TRBJ1-1; weak D call: TRBD1 (5 bases). Looked up from germline, CDR1 is DFQATT and CDR2 is SNEGSKA (reference sequence). There are 13 residues in the CDR3. CDR3 sequence (DNA): TGTAGTGCTAGCCCCGGGACTAACACTGAAGCTTTCCTT. Protein: CSASPGTNTEAFL.

This clonotype was seen a few times. Mismatch with germline at one junction end may stem from a read error. This rearrangement joins TRBV20-1 to TRBJ2-7; D remains unclear. The CDR3 is 14 residues long. Germline V CDR1 and CDR2: DFQATT, SNEGSKA (reference sequence). The CDR3 DNA is TGCAGTGCTAGTCCCACACCCCACACCTACCAGCAGCACTTC. Translating gives CSASPTPHTYQQHF.

Worth noting for this clonotype: Given the absence of the conserved phenylalanine or tryptophan at the CDR3 end, a read error is likely. The chain is built from TRBV6-2 or TRBV6-3 and TRBJ2-1; D ambiguous. The CDR3 has 17 residues. The germline V gene has CDR1 MNHEY and CDR2 SVGEGT. CDR3 in DNA: TGTACCAGCAGCCGACGTGGTAAGACCCTTATTTACAATGAGCAGTTCTCC. Amino acids: CTSSRRGKTLIYNEQFS.

About this clonotype: The junction and the germline gene differ at one end; a read error may be behind it. The chain employs TRBV6-1 and TRBJ2-3; TRBD2 matches 11 bases. Germline CDR1 is MNHNS and CDR2 is SASEGT. CDR3 length: 16 amino acids. CDR3 sequence reads: CDSGPLAGGQADTQYF. The CDR3 coding sequence is TGTGACAGCGGCCCTTTAGCGGGGGGGCAGGCAGATACGCAGTATTTT.

With respect to this clonotype: A read error may produce the germline difference seen at one junction end. The chain employs TRBV5-1 and TRBJ2-3; 13 bases line up with TRBD2. Germline V gene sequence: CDR1 SGHRS, CDR2 YFSETQ. CDR3 length equals 19 residues. This CDR3 reads CANSSALTSGGISTDTQYF. CDR3 nucleotides: TGCGCCAACAGCTCGGCCCTGACTAGCGGGGGGATTAGCACAGATACGCAGTATTTT.

Regarding this clonotype: The conserved final phenylalanine or tryptophan is absent from the CDR3, which likely points to a read error. V is TRBV29-1 and J is TRBJ1-2, with D perhaps matching TRBD1 (6 bases). Germline assignment: CDR1 SQVTM and CDR2 ANQGSEA. CDR3 length: 15 residues. The V and J ends lost 3 bases and 8 bases respectively, with 22 bases between them. The CDR3 is CSVDVAGVILEGYTS. For the CDR3, the DNA is TGCAGCGTTGATGTGGCAGGGGTGATCCTGGAAGGCTACACCTCC.

In this sample, this clonotype turned up a few times. A much larger clone lies a single base off, so this may be a read error. This chain uses TRBV6-2 or TRBV6-3 with TRBJ2-1; 7 bases fit TRBD2. There are 15 residues in the CDR3. Germline V gives CDR1 MNHEY, CDR2 SVGEGT. The CDR3, as DNA: TGTGTCAGCAGTCGCTTGAGCGGGGACTACAATGAGCAGTTCTTC. It codes for CVSSRLSGDYNEQFF.

This clonotype was observed at least ten times. The chain employs TRBV6-5 and TRBJ1-2, with D uncertain. Germline V gene data show CDR1 as MNHEY and CDR2 as SVGAGI. Trimming left V 0 bases short and J 3 bases short, with 11 bases between. The CDR3 covers 15 residues. DNA of the CDR3: TGTGCCAGCAGTTACTCGGTCAGAGGATACTATGGCTACACCTTC. The encoded protein is CASSYSVRGYYGYTF.

The V gene is TRBV7-9, the J gene TRBJ2-5; D not resolved. The V gene's germline CDR1 is SEHNR and CDR2 FQNEAQ (reference sequence). The V gene lost 4 bases and the J gene lost 0 bases, with 6 bases spanning the gap. This CDR3 region has 13 residues. The CDR3 DNA reads as TGTGCCAGCAGCTCGCACGACCAAGAGACCCAGTACTTC. Protein: CASSSHDQETQYF. The full variable domain, rest sourced from reference TRBV7-9 and TRBJ2-5, is DTGVSQNPRHKITKRGQNVTFRCDPISEHNRLYWYRQTLGQGPEFLTYFQNEAQLEKSRLLSDRFSAERPKGSFSTLEIQRTEQGDSAMYLCASSSHDQETQYFGPGTRLLVL.

Details on this clonotype: Germline and junction disagree at one end, which may indicate a read error. The rearrangement joins TRBV6-2 or TRBV6-3 to TRBJ1-6, with 9 nucleotides matching TRBD1. This CDR3 comprises 14 residues. Per the germline V gene, CDR1 is MNHEY and CDR2 is SVGEGT. The CDR3 DNA reads TGTGCAAGCAGTACAGGACAGGGGATATCACCCCTCCACTTT. Residues: CASSTGQGISPLHF.

This chain uses TRBV13 with TRBJ2-1; 9 bases are a match to TRBD2. The CDR3 has 13 residues. Germline values: CDR1 PRHDT, CDR2 FYEKMQ (reference sequence). V shed 8 bases and J 5 bases; nucleotides not matched to a gene: 4. CDR3 residues: CASSAGGDNEQFF. The CDR3 nucleotides read TGTGCCAGCTCGGCGGGAGGGGACAATGAGCAGTTCTTC.

Details on this clonotype: This may be a read error, as it is one base from a much larger clone. The V call is TRBV10-3, the J call TRBJ2-3, with TRBD1 matching over 9 bases. The CDR3 contains 14 residues. V lost 10 bases to trimming and J lost 5 bases; unmatched junction nucleotides: 10. Looked up from germline, CDR1 is ENHRY and CDR2 is SYGVKD. The CDR3 sequence: CATSRTGDQDTQYF. Here the CDR3 DNA reads TGTGCCACCAGCCGGACAGGGGATCAAGATACGCAGTATTTT.

A word on this clonotype: Since a much larger clone is just one base distant, this may be a read error. The rearrangement uses TRBV4-2 and TRBJ2-3; TRBD2 agrees at 12 bases. Germline CDR1 LGHNA, CDR2 YNFKEQ. This CDR3 comprises 17 residues. The chain's CDR3 is CTSSHPSSGGGADTQYF. CDR3 bases: TGTACCAGCAGCCACCCCTCTAGCGGGGGGGGAGCAGATACGCAGTATTTT.

The chain couples TRBV12-3 or TRBV12-4 to TRBJ1-5; tentative D call: TRBD1 (5 bases). The CDR3 consists of 14 residues. Trimming stripped 0 bases from V and 2 bases from J, with 5 bases between. The DNA for the CDR3 is TGTGCCAGCAGTTTAGCGGGGGGCAATCAGCCCCAGCATTTT. Amino acids: CASSLAGGNQPQHF.

For this clonotype: One junction end disagrees with the germline gene, perhaps due to a read error. The chain combines TRBV29-1 with TRBJ2-7; D possibly uses TRBD1 or TRBD2 (5 bases each). The length of the CDR3 is 13 residues. Germline values: CDR1 SQVTM, CDR2 ANQGSEA. CDR3 residues: CSVEGASPLEQYF. The CDR3 DNA sequence: TGTAGCGTTGAAGGGGCTAGTCCTCTCGAGCAGTACTTC.

The gene calls are TRBV11-2 and TRBJ2-1, with no clear D. Per the germline V gene, CDR1 is SGHAT and CDR2 is FQNNGV. This CDR3 has 13 residues. V dropped 1 base and J dropped 6 bases, with 7 bases sitting between them. The CDR3 protein is CASSLGACNEQFF. DNA for the CDR3: TGTGCCAGCAGCTTAGGAGCCTGCAATGAGCAGTTCTTC.

Notes on this clonotype: As the CDR3 is not closed by the conserved phenylalanine or tryptophan, this likely results from a read error. The V call is TRBV4-3, the J call TRBJ2-3; D is perhaps TRBD1 or TRBD2 (5 bases each). This CDR3 is 19 amino acids long. V was clipped by 11 bases and J by 1 base, with 31 bases between them. Germline CDR1 reads LGHNA; CDR2 reads YSLEER. The CDR3 loop reads CAGGQESAGRSMGTDTQYY. The CDR3 bases are TGCGCCGGCGGCCAAGAATCTGCAGGGAGATCTATGGGCACAGATACGCAGTATTAT.

With respect to this clonotype: Its ends do not fully match the called genes, so a read error is possible. In DNA, the CDR3 is TGTGTCATCACCCCGGACATCTCCCATAATTCACCCCCCCAGTTT. This encodes CVITPDISHNSPPQF. The V and J genes are TRBV10-3 and TRBJ1-6; D possibly corresponds to TRBD1 (5 bases). Germline CDR1 reads ENHRY; CDR2 reads SYGVKD. The CDR3 runs 15 residues.

Turning to this clonotype: One end of the junction is discordant with germline, which a read error may explain. This sequence joins TRBV29-1 and TRBJ1-4; D is undetermined. The CDR3 length is 12 residues. Germline loops: CDR1 SQVTM, CDR2 ANQGSEA. CDR3 region: CSVDDGVEKLFF. CDR3 DNA sequence: TGCAGCGTTGATGACGGGGTTGAAAAACTGTTTTTC.

Only a few counts were recorded for this clonotype. The chain recombines TRBV5-8 with TRBJ2-2; tentatively, D is TRBD2 (5 bases). The germline CDR1 and CDR2 sequences are SGHTS and YDEGEE. The CDR3 has 16 amino acids. Trimming took 4 bases from V and 6 from J, leaving 19 bases between them. CDR3 sequence: CASSRRGLTSAGELFF. The CDR3 DNA follows: TGTGCCAGCAGCCGCCGCGGACTTACGTCGGCCGGGGAGCTGTTTTTT.

About this clonotype itself: A junction boundary mismatches the germline segment, possibly from a read error. The V call is TRBV4-3, the J call TRBJ1-1; no firm D call. Germline lookup yields CDR1 LGHNA and CDR2 YSLEER. This CDR3 comprises 14 residues. The CDR3 is CTSSQDNWLAEAFF. In DNA, the CDR3 is TGCACCAGCAGCCAAGACAATTGGCTCGCTGAAGCTTTCTTT.

The V and J genes are TRBV4-2 and TRBJ2-3; 10 positions agree with TRBD2. Trimming took 0 bases from V and 7 from J; bases not matched to a gene: 10. The germline V gene encodes CDR1 LGHNA and CDR2 YNFKEQ. This CDR3 has 17 residues. CDR3 coding DNA: TGTGCCAGCAGCCAAGATAGCAGCGGGGGGGCCTCAAATACGCAGTATTTT. Its translation: CASSQDSSGGASNTQYF.

In regard to this clonotype: The junction does not match germline at one end; this may be a read error. This sequence joins TRBV6-1 and TRBJ2-7; D is possibly TRBD1 or TRBD2 (5 bases each). Per the germline V gene, CDR1 is MNHNS and CDR2 is SASEGT. CDR3 length: 14 amino acids. CDR3 nucleotides: TGTGCCTGCAGTGAAGTTGTGGGGCGGGCACCGCTCCTGTTC. Protein sequence: CACSEVVGRAPLLF.